The T cell receptor beta chain described here comes from a study of cytomegalovirus exposure and HLA in healthy donors (dated 2017 in TCRdb). For context, the study as a whole: An earlier analysis of approximately 640 of the donors reported about 290 Gb of sequence data and some 120 million unique TCR beta sequences from 150 million to 200 million T cells. An early release that covered some 640 HLA-typed donors contained 250 to 350 gigabases of sequencing data and approximately 85 million unique TCR sequences. Of the 398 genotyped donors, around 81% fell in the genetic ancestry cluster associated with self-reported Caucasian donors. The study was designed to test whether signatures of past pathogen exposure could be identified by cataloging public T cell receptors. The study used immunosequencing to profile the T cell repertoires of hundreds of subjects and linked those repertoires to cytomegalovirus serostatus. A separate validation cohort of roughly 120 different subjects was used in addition to the approximately 700-subject first cohort. The study combined high-throughput TCR immunosequencing, statistical association of individual TCRs with disease status, and machine learning to predict cytomegalovirus infection status. A later analysis re-examined previously published TCR beta repertoires from over 500 donors and added high-resolution HLA genotyping to investigate patterns of TCR occurrence. The later analysis used no new phenotypic data to find candidate immune exposures, relying instead on TCR beta sequences and their occurrence across donors. To decide whether each TCR beta V gene segment behaved as functional or pseudogenic, an earlier analysis of approximately 620 of the donors relied on high-throughput TCR beta sequencing. Donor age, sex, ethnicity and CMV serostatus were compiled alongside the repertoire data. In a later genetic analysis, genome-wide SNP genotypes for about three fifths of the roughly 670 donors were used, and that subset was treated as a discovery cohort. Every discovery cohort repertoire had been produced on one sequencing platform. HLA typing included class I and class II loci at four-digit resolution. The number of typed donors differed by locus: about 629-630 for A, B, C, DRB1 and DQB1; roughly 510 for DQA1; 606 for DPA1; and roughly 490 for DPB1. Several DR-DQ haplotypes were treated as single units for association and clustering because of strong linkage in the cohort. On average, 235,054 unique TCR beta nucleotide sequences were sequenced per donor among 300 to 500 genotyped donors of the cohort, with roughly a sixth of those sequences being non-productive.

As for this clone: The target of this receptor is not known. Qualities for individual bases were not recorded, and no much larger clone is one base off.

Overall results and qualifications from the work: HLA typing was unavailable for some donors at each locus, so association tests used only the typed subset. A few of the identified cytomegalovirus-associated TCR beta chains were confirmed in vitro to be specific for cytomegalovirus antigens. An earlier analysis of approximately 590 of the donors showed that most TCR beta V segments appeared in productive rearrangements either about 90% or about 30% of the time, which broadly matched IMGT annotations. In the study, approximately 160 TCR beta chains were listed as associated with cytomegalovirus. A cluster of highly shared sequence variants was judged likely to be a technical artifact of the sequencing pipeline. The 87-base-pair reads could not distinguish some IMGT-functional V segments, including TRBV6-2 and TRBV6-3, so those segments were excluded. A later genetic analysis reported fewer N-insertions in productive TCRs among donors in an Asian-associated ancestry cluster than the approximately 670-donor mean. According to a later analysis, TCR association rates differed among HLA loci, with DRB1 alleles showing the most associated TCRs and HLA-C alleles showing the fewest. A later genetic analysis associated a missense DCLRE1C variant with V-gene and J-gene trimming of TCR beta chains, and an independent cohort replicated the association. A later analysis associated 17,000 or so TCR beta sequences with specific HLA alleles at a false discovery rate of 0.05. Linkage disequilibrium might explain the correlated functional status among segregating V segments, but an unknown experimental factor could not be ruled out. According to a later analysis, parvovirus B19, influenza, CMV and Epstein-Barr virus appeared linked to several top co-occurrence clusters. The presence/absence analyses assumed that sequencing depth was roughly uniform across donors, and that assumption may not be true. In a later analysis, HLA-associated TCR beta chains showed more clonal expansion and lower generation probabilities than non-associated chains that were equally common. The authors suggested that the approach could potentially be extended to other disease states and immunological phenotypes. Roughly 17 rarely observed V segments, including chromosome 9 orphons, were excluded from the earlier analysis of about 610 of the donors because counts were too low. This cohort had only TCR beta chains sequenced, and the lack of alpha or paired-chain data limited which features could be detected. Cytomegalovirus status was reported to be diagnosed by the classifier with high specificity and sensitivity in both the original and validation cohorts. CMV serostatus was the only immune exposure information available for the cohort. Most CMV-associated TCR beta chains appeared to be HLA-restricted in a later analysis, and the HLA associations seemed to be driven largely by CMV exposure. A further reported finding was that TCR beta sequences accurately predicted the HLA-A and HLA-B alleles for most subjects in the first cohort. Assigning TCR associations to individual alleles was difficult when HLA alleles, especially DR and DQ, strongly co-occurred. While some public TCRs were present in many individuals, most TCR sequences turned up only very rarely across donors.

In total, around 600 healthy bone marrow donors made up the cohort. Cohort members were all nominally healthy when sampled, although unrecorded immune exposures were likely present. The donor was CMV seropositive and was included in the group of about 290 seropositive cohort members. Every donor gave a peripheral blood sample, and the peripheral blood mononuclear cells from that sample were used for TCR beta sequencing. Genomic DNA extraction from the blood cell samples was performed with the Qiagen DNeasy Blood Extraction Kit. Reading from cysteine to phenylalanine, the CDR3 counts 10 amino acids. This entry keeps only the CDR3 DNA: 30 bases, framed from base 1. The germline V gene gives CDR1 as MNHNS and CDR2 as SASEGT. V is cut by 3 bases and J by 14 bases, and the space between the germline ends is 8 bases. The method was the immunoSEQ multiplex PCR assay. A mixture of 60 forward primers for TCR Vbeta segments and 13 reverse primers for TCR Jbeta segments was used in the multiplex PCR. Amplification of the CDR3 region of rearranged TCR beta genes was performed with a multiplex PCR assay on genomic DNA. On the Illumina HiSeq System, the amplified TCR beta libraries were sequenced as 87-base-pair reads. The study's own analysis went as follows. Across the roughly 700 repertoires, a later analysis counted about 81 million unique TCR beta chains, around 11 million of which were shared by at least two donors. Raw reads were error-corrected and collapsed into unique sequences with a nearest-neighbor algorithm that merged closely related sequences to remove PCR and sequencing errors. CDR3 sequences were aligned to IMGT reference sequences to assign V, D and J gene segments. For a sequence to be retained, at least a six-nucleotide match to both a V gene segment and a J gene segment was required. A rearrangement was called productive if the CDR3 had no stop codons and remained in frame with V and J, and every other rearrangement was called non-productive. CDR3 was defined by IMGT convention, running from the second conserved V-encoded cysteine to the conserved J-encoded phenylalanine. In an earlier analysis of more than 550 of the donors, sequences lacking an unambiguous match to a single V gene segment were excluded. In an earlier analysis of approximately 560 of the donors, a V segment was called functional when productive rearrangements were above 56.7%, and segregating when the standard deviation between donors exceeded 5%. To diagnose cytomegalovirus status from the catalog of TCR beta chain sequences, a statistical classification framework was built. In a later analysis, V and J genes were assigned by comparing TCR nucleotide sequences against IMGT/GENE-DB human TR gene sequences. Using the TCRdist pipeline, a later analysis assigned CDR3 sequences along with most-parsimonious VDJ recombination scenarios. A later analysis defined each TCR beta chain by its CDR3 amino acid sequence plus V-gene family, and excluded reads lacking a unique V-gene family. In a later analysis, 500 to 700 highly shared, low-generation-probability nucleotide sequences were removed to address suspected cross-contamination and a sequencing artifact. For each public chain, a later analysis derived a clonal expansion index from normalized ranks of inferred template counts within each repertoire. A later analysis computed generation probabilities with a VDJ recombination model fitted to out-of-frame rearrangements, and checked the results against IGoR. In a later analysis, TCR-TCR, TCR-HLA and TCR-CMV co-occurrence was scored with hypergeometric tests, and a repertoire-size bias correction was applied to TCR pairs. False discovery rates were estimated in a later analysis by permuting HLA or CMV assignments 20 times. In a later analysis, co-occurring TCRs were grouped using DBSCAN, with TCRdist sequence similarity added in when clustering inside HLA-allele-positive subsets. Repertoires with fewer than 30,000 or more than 120,000 public chains were left out of co-occurrence clustering, as were five repertoires with anomalous nucleotide sharing. Held by TCRdb, this immuneACCESS table contains in-frame sequences only and omits some clones. Under half of the omission traces to an unresolved V gene where checked; the cause of the rest is unknown. The V and J calls and clone size come from that table; D and trimming were worked out from the DNA. The sample data list approximately 190,000 clones, and about 81% of these were observed just once. Together, the top ten hold roughly 6% of the sample.

The sequence joins TRBV6-1 to TRBJ2-4; too little of a D gene remains to name it. Sequencing was done on a sample of PBMCs. The sequence derives from a woman aged 45-65 years in good health and CMV-seropositive. The CDR3 protein sequence reads: CASSDYSEYF. The base sequence is TGTGCCAGCAGTGATTACTCCGAGTACTTC.